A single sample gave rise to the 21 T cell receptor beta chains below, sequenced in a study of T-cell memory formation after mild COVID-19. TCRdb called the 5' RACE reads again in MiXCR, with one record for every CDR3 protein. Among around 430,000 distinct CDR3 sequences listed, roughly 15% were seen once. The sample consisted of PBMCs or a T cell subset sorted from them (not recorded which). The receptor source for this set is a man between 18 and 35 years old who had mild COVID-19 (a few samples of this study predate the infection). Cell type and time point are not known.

CDR3 sequence: CSASPGGTFEQYF. CDR3 DNA: TGCAGTGCGAGTCCAGGGGGTACCTTCGAGCAGTACTTC. The V gene is TRBV20-1, the J gene TRBJ2-7; 7 bases match TRBD1. The junction had 11 bases not matched to a gene; V was cut back by 6 bases and J by 6 bases. Germline lookup yields CDR1 DFQATT and CDR2 SNEGSKA (reference sequence). The CDR3 covers 13 residues.

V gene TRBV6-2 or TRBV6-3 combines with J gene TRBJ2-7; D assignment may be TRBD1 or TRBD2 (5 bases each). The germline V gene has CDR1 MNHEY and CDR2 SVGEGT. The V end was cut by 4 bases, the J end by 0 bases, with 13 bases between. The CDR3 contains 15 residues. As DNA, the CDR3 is TGTGCCAGCAGTTCCGGGACGTATAGCTCCTACGAGCAGTACTTC. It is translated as CASSSGTYSSYEQYF.

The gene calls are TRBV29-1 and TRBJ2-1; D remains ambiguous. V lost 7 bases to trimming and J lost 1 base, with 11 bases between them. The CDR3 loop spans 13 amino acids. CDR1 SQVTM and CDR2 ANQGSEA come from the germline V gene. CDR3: CSAETRSYNEQFF. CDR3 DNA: TGCAGCGCCGAAACCCGATCCTACAATGAGCAGTTCTTC.

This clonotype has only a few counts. The CDR3 DNA follows: TGCAGTGCTGAGAACCCGGGACAGGGGTATGAAAAACTGTTTTTT. Translation: CSAENPGQGYEKLFF. The chain recombines TRBV20-1 with TRBJ1-4, with 10 positions matching TRBD1. This CDR3 spans 15 amino acids. Per germline, CDR1 DFQATT and CDR2 SNEGSKA (reference sequence). V was clipped by 5 bases and J by 6 bases; unmatched bases: 9.

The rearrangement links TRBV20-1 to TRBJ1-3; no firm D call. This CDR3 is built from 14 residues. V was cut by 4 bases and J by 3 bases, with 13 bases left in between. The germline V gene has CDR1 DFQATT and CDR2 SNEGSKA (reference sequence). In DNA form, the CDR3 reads TGCAGTGCTATGGATACCGGAGATGGAAACACCATATATTTT. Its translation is CSAMDTGDGNTIYF.

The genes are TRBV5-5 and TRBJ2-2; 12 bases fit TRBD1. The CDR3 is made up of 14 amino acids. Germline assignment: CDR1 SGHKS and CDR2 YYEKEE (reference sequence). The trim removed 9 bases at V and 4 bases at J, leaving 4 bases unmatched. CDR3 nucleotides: TGTGCCACCGCGGGACAGGGGGCCACCGGGGAGCTGTTTTTT. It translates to CATAGQGATGELFF. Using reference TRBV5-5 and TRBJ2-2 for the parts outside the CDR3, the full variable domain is DAGVTQSPTHLIKTRGQQVTLRCSPISGHKSVSWYQQVLGQGPQFIFQYYEKEERGRGNFPDRFSARQFPNYSSELNVNALLLGDSALYLCATAGQGATGELFFGEGSRLTVL.

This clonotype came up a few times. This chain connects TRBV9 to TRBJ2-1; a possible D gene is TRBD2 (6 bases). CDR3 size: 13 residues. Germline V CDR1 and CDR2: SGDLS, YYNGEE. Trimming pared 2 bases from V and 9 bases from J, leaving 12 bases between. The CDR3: CASSVGGPGEQFF. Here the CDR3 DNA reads TGTGCCAGCAGCGTCGGGGGACCTGGTGAGCAGTTCTTC.

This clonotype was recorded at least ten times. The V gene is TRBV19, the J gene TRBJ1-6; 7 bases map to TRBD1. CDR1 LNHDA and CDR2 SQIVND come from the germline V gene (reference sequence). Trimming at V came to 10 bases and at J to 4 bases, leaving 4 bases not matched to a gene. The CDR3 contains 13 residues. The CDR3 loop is CATRTGYNSPLHF. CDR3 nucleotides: TGTGCCACCAGGACAGGTTATAATTCACCCCTCCACTTT.

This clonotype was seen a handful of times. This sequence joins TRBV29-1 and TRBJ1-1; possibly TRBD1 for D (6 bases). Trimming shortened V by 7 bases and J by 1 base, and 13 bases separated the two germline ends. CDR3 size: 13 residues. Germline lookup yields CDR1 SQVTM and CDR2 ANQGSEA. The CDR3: CSGRWGANTEAFF. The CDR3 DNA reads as TGCAGCGGTCGGTGGGGGGCGAACACTGAAGCTTTCTTT. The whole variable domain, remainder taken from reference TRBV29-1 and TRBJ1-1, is SAVISQKPSRDICQRGTSLTIQCQVDSQVTMMFWYRQQPGQSLTLIATANQGSEATYESGFVIDKFPISRPNLTFSTLTVSNMSPEDSSIYLCSGRWGANTEAFFGQGTRLTVV.

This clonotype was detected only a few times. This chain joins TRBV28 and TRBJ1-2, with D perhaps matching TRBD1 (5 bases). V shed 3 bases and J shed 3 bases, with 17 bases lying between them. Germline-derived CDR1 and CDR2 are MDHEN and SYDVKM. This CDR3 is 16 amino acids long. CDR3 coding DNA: TGTGCCAGCAGTTTTCTTACAGGCGGCCCAGACTATGGCTACACCTTC. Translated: CASSFLTGGPDYGYTF.

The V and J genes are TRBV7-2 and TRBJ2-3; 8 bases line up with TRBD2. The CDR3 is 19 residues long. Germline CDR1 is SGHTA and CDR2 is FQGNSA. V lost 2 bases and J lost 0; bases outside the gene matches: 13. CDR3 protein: CASSLSELAVAFSTDTQYF. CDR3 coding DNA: TGTGCCAGCAGCTTATCGGAACTAGCGGTTGCCTTTAGCACAGATACGCAGTATTTT.

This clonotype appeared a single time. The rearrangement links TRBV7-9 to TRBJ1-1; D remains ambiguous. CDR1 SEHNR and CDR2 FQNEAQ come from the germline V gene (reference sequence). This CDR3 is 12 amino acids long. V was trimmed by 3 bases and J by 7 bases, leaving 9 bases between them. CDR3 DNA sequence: TGTGCCAGCAGCTTTCGAGAGCGTGAAGCTTTCTTT. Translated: CASSFREREAFF.

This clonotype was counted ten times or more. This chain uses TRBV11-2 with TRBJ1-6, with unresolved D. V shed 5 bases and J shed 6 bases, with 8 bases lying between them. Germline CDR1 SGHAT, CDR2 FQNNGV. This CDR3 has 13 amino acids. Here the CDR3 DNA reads TGTGCCAGCAGCGGGCTGATTAATTCACCCCTCCACTTT. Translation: CASSGLINSPLHF.

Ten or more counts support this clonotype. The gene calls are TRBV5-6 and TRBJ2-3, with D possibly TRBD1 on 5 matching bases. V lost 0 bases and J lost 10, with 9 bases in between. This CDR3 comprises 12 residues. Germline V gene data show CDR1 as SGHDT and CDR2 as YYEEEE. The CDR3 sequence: CASSLARAAQYF. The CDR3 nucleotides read TGTGCCAGCAGCTTGGCCAGGGCAGCGCAGTATTTT.

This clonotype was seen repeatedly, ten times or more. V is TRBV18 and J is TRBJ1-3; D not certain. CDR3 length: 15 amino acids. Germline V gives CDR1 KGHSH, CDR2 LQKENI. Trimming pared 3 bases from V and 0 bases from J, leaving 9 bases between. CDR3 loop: CASSPGPASGNTIYF. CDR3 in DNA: TGTGCCAGCTCACCGGGCCCTGCCTCTGGAAACACCATATATTTT.

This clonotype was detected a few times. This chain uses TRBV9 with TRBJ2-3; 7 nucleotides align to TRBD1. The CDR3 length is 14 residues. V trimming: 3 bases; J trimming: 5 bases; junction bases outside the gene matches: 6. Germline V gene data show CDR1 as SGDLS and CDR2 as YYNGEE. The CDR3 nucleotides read TGTGCCAGCAGCGAGGCCCGGGACAGAGATACGCAGTATTTT. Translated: CASSEARDRDTQYF.

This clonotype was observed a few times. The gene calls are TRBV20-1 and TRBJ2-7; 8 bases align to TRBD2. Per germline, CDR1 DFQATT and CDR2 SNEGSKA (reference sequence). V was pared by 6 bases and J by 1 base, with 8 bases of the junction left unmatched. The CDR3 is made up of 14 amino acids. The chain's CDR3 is CSAKPSGGSYEQYF. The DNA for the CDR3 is TGCAGTGCCAAGCCCAGCGGGGGTTCCTACGAGCAGTACTTC.

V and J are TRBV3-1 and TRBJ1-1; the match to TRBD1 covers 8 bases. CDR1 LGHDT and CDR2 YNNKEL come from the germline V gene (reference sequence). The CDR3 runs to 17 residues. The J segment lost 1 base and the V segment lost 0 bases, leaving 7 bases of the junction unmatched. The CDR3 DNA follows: TGTGCCAGCAGCCAAGATAGGACAGGGAAAGAGAACACTGAAGCTTTCTTT. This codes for CASSQDRTGKENTEAFF. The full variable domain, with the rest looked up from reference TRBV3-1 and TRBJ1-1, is DTAVSQTPKYLVTQMGNDKSIKCEQNLGHDTMYWYKQDSKKFLKIMFSYNNKELIINETVPNRFSPKSPDKAHLNLHINSLELGDSAVYFCASSQDRTGKENTEAFFGQGTRLTVV.

The CDR3 sequence: CASSLVPGSLEAFF. The CDR3 nucleotides read TGTGCCAGCAGCTTAGTCCCCGGGAGCCTTGAAGCTTTCTTT. The V and J genes are TRBV7-9 and TRBJ1-1, with D hard to call. V shed 1 base and J shed 7 bases, with 13 bases lying between them. Germline V gene data show CDR1 as SEHNR and CDR2 as FQNEAQ (reference sequence). CDR3 size: 14 residues.

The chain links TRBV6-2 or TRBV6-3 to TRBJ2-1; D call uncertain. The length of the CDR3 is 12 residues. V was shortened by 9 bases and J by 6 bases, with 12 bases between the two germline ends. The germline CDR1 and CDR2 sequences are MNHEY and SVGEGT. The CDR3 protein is CARKRHLNEQFF. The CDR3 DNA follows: TGTGCCAGAAAGCGACACCTCAATGAGCAGTTCTTC.

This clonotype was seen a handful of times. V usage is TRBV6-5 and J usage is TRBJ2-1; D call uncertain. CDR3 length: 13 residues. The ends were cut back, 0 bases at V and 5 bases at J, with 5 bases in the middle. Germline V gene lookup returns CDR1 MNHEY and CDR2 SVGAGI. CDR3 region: CASSYSADNEQFF. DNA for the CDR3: TGTGCCAGCAGTTACTCTGCTGACAATGAGCAGTTCTTC.